This T cell receptor beta chain was documented in a study of response to subunit inactivated influenza vaccine. Study outcomes and limitations: That few new T cells are recruited by each seasonal influenza vaccination was the authors' suggestion.

This clonotype showed up just a few times. Its antigen remains unknown. The CDR3 has 14 residues. CDR1 and CDR2 (germline): MDHEN, SYDVKM. V lost 4 bases, J lost 6 bases, and 8 bases stayed unmatched. MiXCR, applied by TCRdb to the RT-PCR reads, yields one record per CDR3 protein. The sample records fewer than 800,000 distinct CDR3 sequences, approximately 14% being singletons. This sequence joins TRBV28 and TRBJ1-2; TRBD1 matches 7 bases. The sequence came from a man over 45 who received an inactivated influenza vaccine. Sequenced material: PBMCs from blood, taken 11 to 12 days after vaccination. The chain's CDR3 is CASSWVRGGHGYTF. CDR3 coding DNA: TGTGCCAGCAGTTGGGTTAGAGGGGGCCATGGCTACACCTTC.